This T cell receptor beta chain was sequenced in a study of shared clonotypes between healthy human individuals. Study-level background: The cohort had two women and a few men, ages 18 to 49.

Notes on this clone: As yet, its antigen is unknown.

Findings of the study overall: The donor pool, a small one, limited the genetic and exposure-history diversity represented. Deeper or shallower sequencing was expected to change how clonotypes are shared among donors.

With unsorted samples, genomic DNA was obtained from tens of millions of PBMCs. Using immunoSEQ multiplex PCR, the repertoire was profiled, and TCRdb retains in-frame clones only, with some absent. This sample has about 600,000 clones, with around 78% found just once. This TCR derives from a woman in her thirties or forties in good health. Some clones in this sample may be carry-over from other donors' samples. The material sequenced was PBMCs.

The CDR3 bases are TGTGCCAGCAGCCGCCCTGGGAGGCAGGGGGCGCGAGAGCAGTACTTC. This gives the protein CASSRPGRQGAREQYF. The V and J genes are TRBV7-8 and TRBJ2-7; 8 positions match TRBD1. Trimming cost V 5 bases and J 7 bases; bases outside gene matches: 16. Germline values: CDR1 SGHVS, CDR2 FQNEAQ. CDR3 size: 16 residues.